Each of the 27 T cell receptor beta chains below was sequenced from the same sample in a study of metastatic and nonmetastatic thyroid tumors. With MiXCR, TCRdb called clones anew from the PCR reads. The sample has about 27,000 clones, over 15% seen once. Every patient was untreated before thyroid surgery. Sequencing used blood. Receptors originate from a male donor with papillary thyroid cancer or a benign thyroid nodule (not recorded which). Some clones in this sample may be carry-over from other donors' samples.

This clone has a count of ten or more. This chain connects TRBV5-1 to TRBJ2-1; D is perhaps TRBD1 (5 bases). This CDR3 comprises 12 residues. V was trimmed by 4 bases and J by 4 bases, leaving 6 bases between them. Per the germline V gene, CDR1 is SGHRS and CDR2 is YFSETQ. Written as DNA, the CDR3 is TGCGCCAGCAGCCCAGGGTACAATGAGCAGTTCTTC. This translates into CASSPGYNEQFF.

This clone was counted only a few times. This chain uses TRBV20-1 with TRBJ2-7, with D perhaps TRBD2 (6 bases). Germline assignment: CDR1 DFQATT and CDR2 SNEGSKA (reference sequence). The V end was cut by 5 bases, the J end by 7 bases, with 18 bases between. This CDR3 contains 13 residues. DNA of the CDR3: TGCAGTGCTCATAGCGAAGGAGGGCGTGAGCAGTACTTC. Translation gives CSAHSEGGREQYF.

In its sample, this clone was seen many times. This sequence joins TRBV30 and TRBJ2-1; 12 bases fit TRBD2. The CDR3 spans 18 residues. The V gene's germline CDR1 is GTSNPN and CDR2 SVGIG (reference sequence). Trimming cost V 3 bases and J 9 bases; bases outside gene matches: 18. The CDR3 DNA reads TGTGCCTGGAGGACTTGGGGTAGGGCTAGCGGGAGGGTCGGTGAGCAGTTCTTC. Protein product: CAWRTWGRASGRVGEQFF.

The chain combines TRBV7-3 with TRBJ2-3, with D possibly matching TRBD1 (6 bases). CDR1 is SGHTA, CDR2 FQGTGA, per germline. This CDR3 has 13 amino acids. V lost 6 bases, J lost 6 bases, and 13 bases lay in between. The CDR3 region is CASRSTGTDTQYF. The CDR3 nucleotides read TGTGCCAGCAGATCTACAGGGACGGATACGCAGTATTTT.

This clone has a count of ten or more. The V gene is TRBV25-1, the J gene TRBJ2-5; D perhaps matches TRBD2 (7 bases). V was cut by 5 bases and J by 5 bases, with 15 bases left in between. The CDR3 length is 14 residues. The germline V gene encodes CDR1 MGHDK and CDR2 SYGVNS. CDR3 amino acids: CASSPGGGAETQYF. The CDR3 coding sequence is TGTGCCAGCAGTCCTGGCGGGGGCGCCGAGACCCAGTACTTC. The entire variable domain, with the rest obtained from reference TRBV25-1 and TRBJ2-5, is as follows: EADIYQTPRYLVIGTGKKITLECSQTMGHDKMYWYQQDPGMELHLIHYSYGVNSTEKGDLSSESTVSRIRTEHFPLTLESARPSHTSQYLCASSPGGGAETQYFGPGTRLLVL.

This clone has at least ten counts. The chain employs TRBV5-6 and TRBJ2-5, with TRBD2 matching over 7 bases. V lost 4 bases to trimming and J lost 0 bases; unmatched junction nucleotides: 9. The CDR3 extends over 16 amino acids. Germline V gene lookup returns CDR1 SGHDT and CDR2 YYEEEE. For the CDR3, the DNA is TGTGCCAGCAGCAGCCCGCCTCTAGCGGACCAAGAGACCCAGTACTTC. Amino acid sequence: CASSSPPLADQETQYF.

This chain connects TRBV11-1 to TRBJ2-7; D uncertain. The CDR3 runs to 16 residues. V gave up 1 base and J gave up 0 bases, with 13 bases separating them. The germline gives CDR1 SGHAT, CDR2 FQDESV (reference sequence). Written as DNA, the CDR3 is TGTGCCAGCAGCTTAGAGCCCCTGATAAGCTCCTACGAGCAGTACTTC. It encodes CASSLEPLISSYEQYF.

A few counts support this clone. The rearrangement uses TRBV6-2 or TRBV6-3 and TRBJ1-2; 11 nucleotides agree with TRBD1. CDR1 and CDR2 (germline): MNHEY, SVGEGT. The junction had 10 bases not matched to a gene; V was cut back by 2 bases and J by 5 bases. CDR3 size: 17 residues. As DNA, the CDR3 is TGTGCCAGCAGTTACGCCGGGGGACAGGGGGTTTTTTATGGCTACACCTTC. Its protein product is CASSYAGGQGVFYGYTF.

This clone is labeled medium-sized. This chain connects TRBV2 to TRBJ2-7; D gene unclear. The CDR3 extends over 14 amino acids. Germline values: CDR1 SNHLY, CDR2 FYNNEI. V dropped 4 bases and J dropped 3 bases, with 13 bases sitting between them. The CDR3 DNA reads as TGTGCCAGCAGTGGTGGCAGGCTGTTCTACGAGCAGTACTTC. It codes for CASSGGRLFYEQYF.

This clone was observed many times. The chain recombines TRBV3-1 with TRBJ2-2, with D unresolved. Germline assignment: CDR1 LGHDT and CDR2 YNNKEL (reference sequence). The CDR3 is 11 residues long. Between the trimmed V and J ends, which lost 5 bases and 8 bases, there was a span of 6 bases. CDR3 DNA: TGTGCCAGCAGCTCAAGAGGGGAGCTGTTTTTT. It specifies CASSSRGELFF.

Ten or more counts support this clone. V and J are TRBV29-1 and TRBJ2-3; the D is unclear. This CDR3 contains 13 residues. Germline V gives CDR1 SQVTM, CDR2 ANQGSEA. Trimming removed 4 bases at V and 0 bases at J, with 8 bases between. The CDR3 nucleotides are TGCAGCGTTGCGTCTAGAAGCACAGATACGCAGTATTTT. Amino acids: CSVASRSTDTQYF.

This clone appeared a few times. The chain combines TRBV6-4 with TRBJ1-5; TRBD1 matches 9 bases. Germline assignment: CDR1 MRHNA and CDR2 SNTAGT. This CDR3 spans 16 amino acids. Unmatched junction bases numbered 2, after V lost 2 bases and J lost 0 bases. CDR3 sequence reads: CASSDGDRDSNQPQHF. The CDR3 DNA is TGTGCCAGCAGTGACGGGGACAGGGATAGCAATCAGCCCCAGCATTTT.

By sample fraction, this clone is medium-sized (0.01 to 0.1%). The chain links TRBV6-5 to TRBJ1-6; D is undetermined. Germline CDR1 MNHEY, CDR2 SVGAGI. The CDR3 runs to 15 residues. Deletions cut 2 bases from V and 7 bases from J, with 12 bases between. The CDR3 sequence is CASSYPPLQNSPLHF. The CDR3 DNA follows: TGTGCCAGCAGTTACCCCCCCTTACAGAATTCACCCCTCCACTTT.

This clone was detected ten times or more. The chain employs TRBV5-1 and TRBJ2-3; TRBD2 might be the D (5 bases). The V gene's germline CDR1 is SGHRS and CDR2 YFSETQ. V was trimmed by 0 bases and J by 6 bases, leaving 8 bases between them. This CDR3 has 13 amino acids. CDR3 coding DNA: TGCGCCAGCAGCTTGGCCGGCGGGGATACGCAGTATTTT. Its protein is CASSLAGGDTQYF.

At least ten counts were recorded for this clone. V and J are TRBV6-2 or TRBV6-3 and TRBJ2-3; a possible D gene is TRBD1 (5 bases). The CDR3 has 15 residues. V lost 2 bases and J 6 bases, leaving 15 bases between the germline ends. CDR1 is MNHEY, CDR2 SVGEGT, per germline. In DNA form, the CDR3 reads TGTGCCAGCAGTTACACCCAGGGTATAGGGGATACGCAGTATTTT. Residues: CASSYTQGIGDTQYF.

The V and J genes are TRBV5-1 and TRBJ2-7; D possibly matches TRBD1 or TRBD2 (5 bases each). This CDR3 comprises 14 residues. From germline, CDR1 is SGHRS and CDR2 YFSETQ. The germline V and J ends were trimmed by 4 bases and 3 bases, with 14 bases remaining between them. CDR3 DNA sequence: TGCGCCAGCAGCCCCATTCAGGGAGTCTACGAGCAGTACTTC. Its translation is CASSPIQGVYEQYF. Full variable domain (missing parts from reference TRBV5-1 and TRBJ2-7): KAGVTQTPRYLIKTRGQQVTLSCSPISGHRSVSWYQQTPGQGLQFLFEYFSETQRNKGNFPGRFSGRQFSNSRSEMNVSTLELGDSALYLCASSPIQGVYEQYFGPGTRLTVT.

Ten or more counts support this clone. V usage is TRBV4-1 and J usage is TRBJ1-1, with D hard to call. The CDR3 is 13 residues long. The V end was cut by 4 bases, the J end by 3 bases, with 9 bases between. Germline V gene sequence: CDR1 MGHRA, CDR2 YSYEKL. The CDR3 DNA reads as TGCGCCAGCAGCCCTCGCGGGGACACTGAAGCTTTCTTT. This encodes CASSPRGDTEAFF.

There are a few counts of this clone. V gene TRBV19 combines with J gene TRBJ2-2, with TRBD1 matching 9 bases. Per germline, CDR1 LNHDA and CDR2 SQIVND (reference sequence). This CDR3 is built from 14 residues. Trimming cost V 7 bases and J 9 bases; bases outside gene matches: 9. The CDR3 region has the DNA TGTGCCAGTATTGGGACAGGGATCACTTGGGAGCTGTTTTTT. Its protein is CASIGTGITWELFF.

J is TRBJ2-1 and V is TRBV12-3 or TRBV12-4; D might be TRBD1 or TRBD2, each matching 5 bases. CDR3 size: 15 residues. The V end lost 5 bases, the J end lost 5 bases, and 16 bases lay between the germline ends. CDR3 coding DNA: TGTGCCAGCAGTAAGAACCCGGGACGAAACAATGAGCAGTTCTTC. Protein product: CASSKNPGRNNEQFF.

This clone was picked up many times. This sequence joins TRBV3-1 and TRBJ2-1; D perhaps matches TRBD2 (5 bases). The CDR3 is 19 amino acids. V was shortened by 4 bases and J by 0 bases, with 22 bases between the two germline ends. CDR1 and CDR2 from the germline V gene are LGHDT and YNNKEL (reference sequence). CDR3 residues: CASSPTGIGVLSSYNEQFF. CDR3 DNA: TGTGCCAGCAGCCCTACCGGGATCGGCGTCCTGAGCTCCTACAATGAGCAGTTCTTC.

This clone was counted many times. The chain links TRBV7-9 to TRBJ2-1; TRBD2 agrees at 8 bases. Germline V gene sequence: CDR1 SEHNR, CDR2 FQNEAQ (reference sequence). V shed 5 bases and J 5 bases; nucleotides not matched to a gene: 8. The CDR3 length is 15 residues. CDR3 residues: CASSPPGGPHNEQFF. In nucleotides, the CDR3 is TGTGCCAGCAGCCCCCCGGGAGGGCCCCACAATGAGCAGTTCTTC.

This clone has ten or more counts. The CDR3 sequence is CASSLDRVDEQFF. CDR3 nucleotides: TGTGCCAGCAGCTTGGATCGGGTCGATGAGCAGTTCTTC. The genes are TRBV7-3 and TRBJ2-1; unclear D gene. V lost 3 bases to trimming and J lost 8 bases, with 11 bases between them. This CDR3 has 13 amino acids. The germline gives CDR1 SGHTA, CDR2 FQGTGA.

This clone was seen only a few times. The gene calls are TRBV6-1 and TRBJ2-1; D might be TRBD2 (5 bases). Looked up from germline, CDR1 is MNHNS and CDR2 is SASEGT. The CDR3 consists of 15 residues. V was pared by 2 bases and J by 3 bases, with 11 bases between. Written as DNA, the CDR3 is TGTGCCAGCAGTGAATGGATTAGCGTCTACAATGAGCAGTTCTTC. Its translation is CASSEWISVYNEQFF.

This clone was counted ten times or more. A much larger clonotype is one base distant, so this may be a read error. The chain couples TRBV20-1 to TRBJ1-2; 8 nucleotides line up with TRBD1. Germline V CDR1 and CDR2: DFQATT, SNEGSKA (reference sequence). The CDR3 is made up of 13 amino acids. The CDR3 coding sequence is TGCACCACCTTTTTGACAGGGGTGTGTGGCTACACCTTC. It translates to CTTFLTGVCGYTF.

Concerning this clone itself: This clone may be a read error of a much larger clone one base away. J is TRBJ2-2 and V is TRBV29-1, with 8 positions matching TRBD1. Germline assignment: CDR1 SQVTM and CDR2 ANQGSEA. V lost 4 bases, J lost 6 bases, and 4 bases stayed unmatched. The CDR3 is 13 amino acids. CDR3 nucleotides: TGCAGCGTTGGCAGGGGGCAGGCCGGGGAGCTGTTTTTT. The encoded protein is CSVGRGQAGELFF.

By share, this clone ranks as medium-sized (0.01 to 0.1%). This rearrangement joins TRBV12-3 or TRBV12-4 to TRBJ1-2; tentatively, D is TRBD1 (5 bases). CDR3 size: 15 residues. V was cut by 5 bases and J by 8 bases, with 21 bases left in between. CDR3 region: CASSPTRQGLWGYTF. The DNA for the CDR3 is TGTGCCAGCAGTCCCACTCGGCAGGGTCTTTGGGGCTACACCTTC.

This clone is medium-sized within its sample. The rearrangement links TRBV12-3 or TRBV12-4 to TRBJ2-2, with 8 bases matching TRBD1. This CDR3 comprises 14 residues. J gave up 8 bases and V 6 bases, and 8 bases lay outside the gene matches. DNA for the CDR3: TGTGCCAGCAGGCAGGGGGCGCAAGCTGGGGAGCTGTTTTTT. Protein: CASRQGAQAGELFF.